These 22 T cell receptor beta chains originate from one sample sequenced in a study of blood T cells in healthy people across ages. The use of a sample-barcoded 5' primer and a J-beta primer mix characterized a second PCR of roughly 6 to 11 cycles. Each CDR3 protein gets one entry after TCRdb re-called the 5' RACE reads with MiXCR. The table includes hundreds of thousands of distinct CDR3 sequences, around 24% detected once. These data were likewise used in another study, on T cells of mothers and their children.

The sequenced sample consisted of blood. The source is a boy aged 5-17 years in good health.

This sequence joins TRBV7-2 and TRBJ2-1, with 8 bases fitting TRBD2. The DNA end is a closer match to TRBJ2-7, so the J assignment may be wrong. This CDR3 contains 16 residues. Looked up from germline, CDR1 is SGHTA and CDR2 is FQGNSA. The CDR3 DNA reads TGTGCCAGCAGCCCGTTTGACGGGAGGGTCTCCTACGAGCAGTACTTC. Protein product: CASSPFDGRVSYEQYF.

There are many counts of this clonotype. The chain uses TRBV20-1 and TRBJ1-2; the match to TRBD1 covers 9 bases. There are 13 residues in the CDR3. Germline trimming cut 3 bases from V and 5 bases from J; bases unmatched to any gene: 4. Germline CDR1 is DFQATT and CDR2 is SNEGSKA (reference sequence). The CDR3 DNA sequence: TGCAGTGCTAGTGGTGACAGGGGGTATGGCTACACCTTC. Translating it yields CSASGDRGYGYTF.

The chain uses TRBV6-2 or TRBV6-3 and TRBJ2-7; unclear D gene. Germline V gene data show CDR1 as MNHEY and CDR2 as SVGEGT. V was cut by 0 bases and J by 5 bases, with 14 bases left in between. The CDR3 has 15 amino acids. The CDR3 DNA follows: TGTGCCAGCAGTTACTCGATGAGGCTTGCCGACGAGCAGTACTTC. It specifies CASSYSMRLADEQYF.

V is TRBV30 and J is TRBJ1-4; D is unresolved. CDR3 length: 12 amino acids. The germline V gene encodes CDR1 GTSNPN and CDR2 SVGIG (reference sequence). Trimming pared 0 bases from V and 7 bases from J, leaving 6 bases between. CDR3 residues: CAWSVWGEKLFF. DNA for the CDR3: TGTGCCTGGAGTGTATGGGGTGAAAAACTGTTTTTT.

This clonotype was counted between two and nine times. The DNA of the CDR3 is TGTGCCAGCAGCCAGGGACTAGCGCTAGAGGGGCAGTTCTTC. Translation gives CASSQGLALEGQFF. V is TRBV3-1 and J is TRBJ2-1, with 10 bases identical to TRBD2. The V and J ends lost 3 bases and 12 bases, in that order; junction bases with no gene match: 8. The CDR3 totals 14 residues. CDR1 is LGHDT and CDR2 is YNNKEL in the germline V gene (reference sequence).

The V call is TRBV5-1, the J call TRBJ2-7; D is unclear. Trimming removed 3 bases at V and 10 bases at J, with 11 bases between. This CDR3 spans 11 amino acids. CDR1 is SGHRS, CDR2 YFSETQ, per germline. In nucleotides, the CDR3 is TGCGCCAGCAGCTCAGCGAACCAACAGTACTTC. Protein product: CASSSANQQYF.

The chain recombines TRBV7-9 with TRBJ2-3; possibly TRBD1 or TRBD2 for D (6 bases each). Germline CDR1 SEHNR, CDR2 FQNEAQ (reference sequence). V was cut by 2 bases and J by 0 bases, with 12 bases left in between. The length of the CDR3 is 16 residues. The CDR3 DNA sequence: TGTGCCAGCAGCTTAAGGGGGGAGTCGAGCACAGATACGCAGTATTTT. Translated: CASSLRGESSTDTQYF.

This clonotype appeared a few times. The V call is TRBV7-8, the J call TRBJ2-5; tentatively, D is TRBD2 (6 bases). The V gene's germline CDR1 is SGHVS and CDR2 FQNEAQ. Trimming took 5 bases from V and 5 from J, leaving 27 bases between them. The CDR3 has 18 residues. The CDR3 protein is CASSQGESPGGFFETQYF. The DNA of the CDR3 is TGTGCCAGCAGCCAAGGGGAAAGCCCTGGGGGGTTTTTCGAGACCCAGTACTTC.

As DNA, the CDR3 is TGTGCCAGCAGTGACCCCAGGGGCGCCAATCGCAATGAGCAGTTCTTC. Protein: CASSDPRGANRNEQFF. The gene calls are TRBV27 and TRBJ2-1, with D maybe TRBD1 (6 bases). This CDR3 is 16 amino acids long. The V and J ends lost 5 bases and 6 bases respectively, with 20 bases between them. Per germline, CDR1 MNHEY and CDR2 SMNVEV (reference sequence).

V gene TRBV5-1 combines with J gene TRBJ2-5; TRBD1 matches 8 bases. The CDR3 covers 15 residues. The germline V gene encodes CDR1 SGHRS and CDR2 YFSETQ. V was clipped by 4 bases and J by 5 bases; unmatched bases: 10. This CDR3 is CASSLVRDRRETQYF. DNA for the CDR3: TGCGCCAGCAGCCTAGTCCGGGACAGGCGGGAGACCCAGTACTTC.

There are a few counts of this clonotype. The chain is built from TRBV7-9 and TRBJ1-2; D call uncertain. The germline gives CDR1 SEHNR, CDR2 FQNEAQ (reference sequence). The CDR3 consists of 13 residues. The germline V and J ends were trimmed by 1 base and 5 bases, with 8 bases remaining between them. The CDR3 is CASSLELEYGYTF. CDR3 DNA: TGTGCCAGCAGCTTAGAGTTAGAATATGGCTACACCTTC.

This clonotype has more than one count but fewer than ten. In DNA form, the CDR3 reads TGTGCCATCAGTGAGTCGTTCACAGGTCCTTATGGCTACACCTTC. Translation: CAISESFTGPYGYTF. J is TRBJ1-2 and V is TRBV10-3; tentatively, D is TRBD1 (5 bases). Trimming cost V 0 bases and J 5 bases, with 13 bases left between them. This CDR3 has 15 amino acids. Germline CDR1 reads ENHRY; CDR2 reads SYGVKD.

The rearrangement joins TRBV7-2 to TRBJ2-3, with D perhaps matching TRBD1 or TRBD2 (5 bases each). From germline, CDR1 is SGHTA and CDR2 FQGNSA. Trimming removed 8 bases from V and 2 bases from J, with 20 bases in between. The CDR3 runs to 16 residues. The CDR3 loop is CASSLWDGTSTDTQYF. CDR3 DNA sequence: TGTGCCAGCTCTCTGTGGGACGGCACCTCCACAGATACGCAGTATTTT.

This clonotype was counted between two and nine times. The chain couples TRBV6-2 or TRBV6-3 to TRBJ2-5; tentative D call: TRBD1 (6 bases). The CDR3 is 12 amino acids. Germline V CDR1 and CDR2: MNHEY, SVGEGT. The V end was cut by 7 bases, the J end by 7 bases, with 13 bases between. The DNA of the CDR3 is TGTGCCAGCAAGGGGGTGTCGGGGACCCAGTACTTC. Residues: CASKGVSGTQYF.

The chain uses TRBV20-1 and TRBJ2-5; possibly TRBD1 for D (5 bases). The CDR3 spans 12 residues. Germline V gene lookup returns CDR1 DFQATT and CDR2 SNEGSKA (reference sequence). Trimming left V 3 bases short and J 4 bases short, with 9 bases between. The CDR3 nucleotides are TGCAGTGCTAGGGTAGGGGTAGAGACCCAGTACTTC. It is translated as CSARVGVETQYF.

This clonotype occurred a few times. The chain combines TRBV5-1 with TRBJ2-1; 10 bases line up with TRBD1. Germline V lookup: CDR1 SGHRS, CDR2 YFSETQ. V trimming: 4 bases; J trimming: 8 bases; junction bases outside the gene matches: 9. The CDR3 has 15 amino acids. The CDR3 region is CASSPGGTGVHEQFF. The CDR3 nucleotides are TGCGCCAGCAGCCCAGGTGGGACAGGGGTGCATGAGCAGTTCTTC.

The chain couples TRBV30 to TRBJ1-5, with 7 bases matching TRBD1. J gave up 6 bases and V 8 bases, and 22 bases lay outside the gene matches. CDR1 GTSNPN and CDR2 SVGIG come from the germline V gene (reference sequence). There are 17 residues in the CDR3. CDR3 region: CALRRSPGQRRSQPQHF. CDR3 nucleotide sequence: TGTGCCCTCCGCCGATCACCGGGACAGCGGCGGAGTCAGCCCCAGCATTTT.

The rearrangement joins TRBV4-1 to TRBJ2-4; no reliable D call. CDR1 and CDR2 from the germline V gene are MGHRA and YSYEKL. CDR3 length: 12 residues. Trimming shortened V by 0 bases and J by 9 bases, and 6 bases separated the two germline ends. The CDR3 protein is CASSQEGTIQYF. The CDR3 region has the DNA TGCGCCAGCAGCCAAGAGGGTACCATTCAGTACTTC.

CDR3: CASSSRRDSHPKNIQYF. CDR3 bases: TGTGCCAGCAGCTCCAGGCGGGACTCTCACCCCAAAAACATTCAGTACTTC. V and J are TRBV7-8 and TRBJ2-4; possible D gene TRBD2, 6 bases. V lost 4 bases, J lost 2 bases, and 18 bases lay in between. The CDR3 has 17 amino acids. CDR1 and CDR2 from the germline V gene are SGHVS and FQNEAQ.

This clonotype was seen more than once but under ten times. The V call is TRBV7-3, the J call TRBJ2-6, with TRBD2 as a possible D gene (6 bases). V was cut by 1 base and J by 0 bases, with 10 bases left in between. The CDR3 is 17 amino acids. Germline loops: CDR1 SGHTA, CDR2 FQGTGA. In DNA, the CDR3 is TGTGCCAGCAGCTTAATTACGGGGGACTCTGGGGCCAACGTCCTGACTTTC. Its protein is CASSLITGDSGANVLTF.

The genes are TRBV4-1 and TRBJ2-5, with 7 bases identical to TRBD2. Losses at the gene ends were 1 base for V and 5 bases for J; bases not matched to a gene: 10. The CDR3 spans 16 residues. CDR1 and CDR2 from the germline V gene are MGHRA and YSYEKL. This chain's CDR3 is CASSQAAGPPGETQYF. The DNA of the CDR3 is TGCGCCAGCAGCCAAGCAGCGGGGCCTCCAGGGGAGACCCAGTACTTC.

Of note for this clonotype: One junction end does not reproduce the germline sequence, and a read error may be involved. The chain joins TRBV3-1 to TRBJ2-3; 15 nucleotides match TRBD2. Germline-derived CDR1 and CDR2 are LGHDT and YNNKEL (reference sequence). This CDR3 region has 16 residues. CDR3 in amino acids: CVSNGLAGGPADTQYF. The CDR3 DNA follows: TGTGTCAGCAACGGACTAGCGGGGGGGCCTGCAGATACGCAGTATTTT.